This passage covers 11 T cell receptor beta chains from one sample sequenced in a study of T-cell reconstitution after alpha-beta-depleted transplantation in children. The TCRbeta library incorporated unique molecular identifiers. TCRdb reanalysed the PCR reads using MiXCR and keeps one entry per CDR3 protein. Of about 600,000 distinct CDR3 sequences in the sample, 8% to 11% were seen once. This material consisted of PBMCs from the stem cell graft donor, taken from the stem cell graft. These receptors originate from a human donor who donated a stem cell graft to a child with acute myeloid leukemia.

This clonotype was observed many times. Written as DNA, the CDR3 is TGTGCCAGCAGTTCGGCTAGCGGGAGGGTAAGCTCCTACGAGCAGTACTTC. This sequence encodes CASSSASGRVSSYEQYF. The chain has TRBV28 and TRBJ2-7; TRBD2 agrees at 12 bases. Germline CDR1 MDHEN, CDR2 SYDVKM. This CDR3 comprises 17 residues. Germline trimming cut 4 bases from V and 0 bases from J; bases unmatched to any gene: 7.

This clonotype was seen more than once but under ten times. The CDR3 DNA is TGTGCCAGCAGTGAAGCACGCGTAACAGCGGCTTTCTTT. Its translation is CASSEARVTAAFF. This chain uses TRBV6-1 with TRBJ1-1, with D unresolved. The germline V and J ends were trimmed by 0 bases and 11 bases, with 13 bases remaining between them. This CDR3 has 13 residues. Germline CDR1 reads MNHNS; CDR2 reads SASEGT.

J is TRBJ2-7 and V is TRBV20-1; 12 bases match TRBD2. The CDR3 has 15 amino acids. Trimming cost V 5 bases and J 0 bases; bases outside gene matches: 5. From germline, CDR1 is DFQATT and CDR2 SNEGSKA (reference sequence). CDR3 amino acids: CSAFGLAGSSYEQYF. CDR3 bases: TGCAGTGCTTTCGGACTAGCGGGATCCTCCTACGAGCAGTACTTC.

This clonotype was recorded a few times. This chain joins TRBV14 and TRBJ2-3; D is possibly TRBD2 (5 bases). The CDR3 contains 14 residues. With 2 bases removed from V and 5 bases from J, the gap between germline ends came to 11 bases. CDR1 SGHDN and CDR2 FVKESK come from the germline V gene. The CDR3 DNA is TGTGCCAGCAGCCAACTGCTAGCCGGAGATACGCAGTATTTT. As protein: CASSQLLAGDTQYF.

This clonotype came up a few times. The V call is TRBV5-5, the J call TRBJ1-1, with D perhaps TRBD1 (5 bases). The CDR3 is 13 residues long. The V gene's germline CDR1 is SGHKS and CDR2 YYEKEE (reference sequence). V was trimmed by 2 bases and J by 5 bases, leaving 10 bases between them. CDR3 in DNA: TGTGCCAGCAGCTTACGAGGGGAAACTGAAGCTTTCTTT. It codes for CASSLRGETEAFF.

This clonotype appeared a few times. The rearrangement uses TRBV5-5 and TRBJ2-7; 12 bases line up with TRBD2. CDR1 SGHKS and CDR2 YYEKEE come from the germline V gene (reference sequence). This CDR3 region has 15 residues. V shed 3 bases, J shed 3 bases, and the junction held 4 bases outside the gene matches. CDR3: CASSWGLAGIYEQYF. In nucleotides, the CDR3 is TGTGCCAGCAGCTGGGGACTAGCGGGTATCTACGAGCAGTACTTC.

CDR3 DNA: TGTGCCACCAGTGCCGCCGGGACAGGGGGGAGCTCCTACGAGCAGTACTTC. It is translated as CATSAAGTGGSSYEQYF. The rearrangement links TRBV24-1 to TRBJ2-7; 11 bases are a match to TRBD1. With 5 bases clipped from V and 0 bases from J, the junction kept 8 bases outside the gene matches. Germline V gene data show CDR1 as KGHDR and CDR2 as SFDVKD. CDR3 length: 17 amino acids.

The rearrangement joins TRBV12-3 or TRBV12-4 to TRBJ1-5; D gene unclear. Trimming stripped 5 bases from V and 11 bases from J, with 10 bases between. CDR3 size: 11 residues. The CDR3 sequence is CASSPVAAQHF. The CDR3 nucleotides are TGTGCCAGCAGTCCCGTCGCGGCCCAGCATTTT.

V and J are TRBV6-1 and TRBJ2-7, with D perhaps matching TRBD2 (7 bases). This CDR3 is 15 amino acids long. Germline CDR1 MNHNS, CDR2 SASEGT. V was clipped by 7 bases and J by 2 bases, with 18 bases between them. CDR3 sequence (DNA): TGTGCCAGCACCCAGGGAGGGGGGCTGACCTACGAGCAGTACTTC. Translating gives CASTQGGGLTYEQYF.

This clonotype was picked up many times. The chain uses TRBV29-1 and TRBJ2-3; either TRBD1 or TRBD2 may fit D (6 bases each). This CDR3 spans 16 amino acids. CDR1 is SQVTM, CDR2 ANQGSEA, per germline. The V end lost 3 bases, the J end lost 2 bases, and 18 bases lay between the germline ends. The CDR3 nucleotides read TGCAGCGTTGAGGGAGGCGGCAGGGGAGACACAGATACGCAGTATTTT. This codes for CSVEGGGRGDTDTQYF.

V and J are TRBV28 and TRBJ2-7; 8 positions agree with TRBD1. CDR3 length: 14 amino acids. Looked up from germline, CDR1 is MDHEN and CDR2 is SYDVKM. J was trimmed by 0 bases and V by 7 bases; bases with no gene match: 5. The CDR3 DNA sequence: TGTGCCAGCACCACAGGGGGAGGCTCCTACGAGCAGTACTTC. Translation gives CASTTGGGSYEQYF.